This T cell receptor beta chain was recovered during a study of PD-1 blockade in mismatch repair-deficient tumors. Germline CDR1 is MGHRA and CDR2 is YSYEKL. V lost 4 bases and J lost 3, with 21 bases in between. The CDR3 runs to 17 residues. Here immunoSEQ multiplex PCR was the method, and the copy in TCRdb shows in-frame clones only, minus some. The repertoire has 14,000 or so clones, 70% to 85% of them found once; the top ten carry approximately 1.7%. TCR sequencing covered three patients who responded to pembrolizumab. The specimen was PBMCs, collected approximately 14 weeks after starting pembrolizumab. The chain uses TRBV4-1 and TRBJ1-2; weak D call: TRBD1 (5 bases). This clonotype was obtained from an adult with mismatch repair-deficient cancer. In DNA, the CDR3 is TGCGCCAGCAGCCTTAGGGACCTCAGCGCGGGAGACTATGGCTACACCTTC. It yields the protein CASSLRDLSAGDYGYTF.